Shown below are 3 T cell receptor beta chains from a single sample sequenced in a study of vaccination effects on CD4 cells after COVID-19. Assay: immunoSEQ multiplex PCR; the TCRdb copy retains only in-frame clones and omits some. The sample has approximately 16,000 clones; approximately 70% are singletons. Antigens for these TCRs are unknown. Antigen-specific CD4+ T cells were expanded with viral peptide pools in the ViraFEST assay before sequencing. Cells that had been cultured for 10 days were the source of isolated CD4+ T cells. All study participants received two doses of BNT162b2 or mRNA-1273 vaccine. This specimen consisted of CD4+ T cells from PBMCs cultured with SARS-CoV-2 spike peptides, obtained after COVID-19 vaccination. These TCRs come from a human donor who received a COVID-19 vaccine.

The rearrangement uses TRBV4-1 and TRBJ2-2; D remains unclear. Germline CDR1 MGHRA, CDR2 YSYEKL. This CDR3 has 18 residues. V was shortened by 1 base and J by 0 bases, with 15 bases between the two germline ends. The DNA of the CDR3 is TGCGCCAGCAGCCAAGTTCCCCCCGGACGGCCGAACACCGGGGAGCTGTTTTTT. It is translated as CASSQVPPGRPNTGELFF.

In DNA, the CDR3 is TGTGCCAGCAGCGCTAGGGGTGACTCTGGAAACACCATATATTTT. This translates into CASSARGDSGNTIYF. The genes are TRBV9 and TRBJ1-3; D perhaps matches TRBD1 (5 bases). From germline, CDR1 is SGDLS and CDR2 YYNGEE. This CDR3 has 15 residues. With 3 bases removed from V and 0 bases from J, the gap between germline ends came to 10 bases.

The CDR3 DNA follows: TGTGCCAGCAGCGACAGGCGGACTAGCCGGAATGAGCAGTTCTTC. Protein product: CASSDRRTSRNEQFF. V is TRBV7-2 and J is TRBJ2-1; 8 positions agree with TRBD2. There are 15 residues in the CDR3. CDR1 is SGHTA and CDR2 is FQGNSA in the germline V gene. V lost 5 bases to trimming and J lost 7 bases; unmatched junction nucleotides: 10.